Listed here are 11 T cell receptor beta chains from one sample, sequenced in a study of patients and donors after allogeneic stem cell transplantation. TCRdb passed the RT-PCR reads through MiXCR, listing each CDR3 protein once. Of roughly 250,000 distinct CDR3 sequences in the sample, 13% to 15% were seen once. Sequencing used blood, either unsorted or a sorted T cell fraction (not recorded which). These receptors all come from a human donor who was either an allogeneic HSCT recipient or a stem cell or donor lymphocyte infusion donor (not recorded which). It is not recorded whose cells these are; they may come from a transplant donor.

The rearrangement joins TRBV5-8 to TRBJ2-7; 11 bases map to TRBD1. V shed 4 bases, J shed 3 bases, and the junction held 6 bases outside the gene matches. From germline, CDR1 is SGHTS and CDR2 YDEGEE. CDR3 length equals 15 residues. The CDR3 sequence is CASSRRGQGVYEQYF. In DNA form, the CDR3 reads TGTGCCAGCAGCCGCAGGGGACAGGGGGTCTACGAGCAGTACTTC.

The chain recombines TRBV7-7 with TRBJ2-2; D is undetermined. V lost 2 bases, J lost 0 bases, and 7 bases lay in between. Looked up from germline, CDR1 is SSHAT and CDR2 is FNYEAQ (reference sequence). The CDR3 covers 15 residues. DNA of the CDR3: TGTGCCAGCAGCTTACTCGGTACGAACACCGGGGAGCTGTTTTTT. As protein: CASSLLGTNTGELFF.

The chain uses TRBV6-1 and TRBJ1-1, with D possibly matching TRBD1 (6 bases). Germline CDR1 and CDR2: MNHNS and SASEGT. Trimming removed 1 base at V and 6 bases at J, with 12 bases between. This CDR3 spans 14 amino acids. The CDR3 DNA sequence: TGTGCCAGCAGTGAAGTCCAAGGGGGTGCTGAAGCTTTCTTT. Its translation: CASSEVQGGAEAFF.

In nucleotides, the CDR3 is TGTGCCAGCAGTTACTCGGTCCAGGGGAGCACCGGGGAGCTGTTTTTT. It is translated as CASSYSVQGSTGELFF. The chain links TRBV6-5 to TRBJ2-2; maybe TRBD1 (6 bases). V was shortened by 0 bases and J by 4 bases, with 12 bases between the two germline ends. The CDR3 totals 16 residues. Germline V lookup: CDR1 MNHEY, CDR2 SVGAGI.

This clonotype was detected many times. This chain connects TRBV5-1 to TRBJ1-1; D is ambiguous. The germline V and J ends were trimmed by 0 bases and 5 bases, with 8 bases remaining between them. Germline V gene sequence: CDR1 SGHRS, CDR2 YFSETQ. The CDR3 runs to 13 residues. CDR3 sequence reads: CASSLDGFTEAFF. The CDR3 coding sequence is TGCGCCAGCAGCTTGGACGGGTTTACTGAAGCTTTCTTT.

The sample holds a few counts of this clonotype. This chain connects TRBV5-1 to TRBJ1-2; D call uncertain. V lost 6 bases and J lost 7, with 19 bases in between. Germline assignment: CDR1 SGHRS and CDR2 YFSETQ. The CDR3 has 14 residues. The CDR3 bases are TGCGCCAGCACCTCCGAACCCTCCCTTGGTGGCTACACCTTC. Protein sequence: CASTSEPSLGGYTF.

This clonotype was observed a few times. V is TRBV5-1 and J is TRBJ2-5, with 8 bases matching TRBD2. Losses at the gene ends were 1 base for V and 4 bases for J; bases not matched to a gene: 6. The CDR3 has 15 amino acids. In germline, CDR1 is SGHRS, CDR2 YFSETQ. The CDR3 coding sequence is TGCGCCAGCAGCTTGAACGGGAGGGCCCCAGAGACCCAGTACTTC. Translation gives CASSLNGRAPETQYF.

This chain uses TRBV15 with TRBJ2-1, with a tentative D call TRBD2 (5 bases). The CDR3 runs 16 residues. V lost 1 base and J lost 0, with 10 bases in between. Germline loops: CDR1 LNHNV, CDR2 YYDKDF (reference sequence). The CDR3 spells CATSRGNAGSYNEQFF. The CDR3 nucleotides are TGTGCCACCAGCAGAGGGAACGCGGGCTCCTACAATGAGCAGTTCTTC.

This clonotype was counted many times. V and J are TRBV28 and TRBJ2-1, with D possibly TRBD2 on 5 matching bases. CDR1 is MDHEN and CDR2 is SYDVKM in the germline V gene. Trimming took 7 bases from V and 5 from J, leaving 15 bases between them. CDR3 length: 14 residues. The CDR3 protein is CASNQLVFDNEQFF. In nucleotides, the CDR3 is TGTGCCAGCAATCAACTAGTATTCGACAATGAGCAGTTCTTC.

In its sample, this clonotype was seen a few times. The chain joins TRBV12-3 or TRBV12-4 to TRBJ2-3; 9 positions agree with TRBD2. The CDR3 covers 16 residues. V lost 3 bases and J lost 4; bases outside the gene matches: 8. As DNA, the CDR3 is TGTGCCAGCAGTTTGATGCTGGGACTAGCTGCAGATACGCAGTATTTT. Its translation is CASSLMLGLAADTQYF.

The V gene is TRBV6-2 or TRBV6-3, the J gene TRBJ2-7; 11 nucleotides align to TRBD1. Trimming removed 2 bases from V and 12 bases from J; junction bases left unmatched: 6. Per the germline V gene, CDR1 is MNHEY and CDR2 is SVGEGT. This CDR3 region has 13 residues. CDR3 loop: CASSYRTGGLRYF. The CDR3 DNA follows: TGTGCCAGCAGTTACAGGACAGGGGGCCTGAGGTACTTC.